This T cell receptor (beta chain) was identified during a study of T cells after yellow fever vaccination. This CDR3 spans 14 amino acids. V dropped 5 bases and J dropped 4; count of bases not matched to a gene: 3. General study points: Compared with primary, the secondary response was weaker and peaked at day 5, not 15. Researchers noted that a small share of clonotypes showed up in both CD4 and CD8 compartments.

Universal primer sites and UMIs were introduced during 5'RACE template-switching synthesis of TCR cDNA. TCRdb re-derived calls from the 5' RACE reads in MiXCR, one entry per CDR3 protein. The sample has 230,000 or so distinct CDR3 sequences; over 3% are singletons. This clonotype appeared many times. Its target is not known. The receptor comes from a young man who received the YFV17D yellow fever vaccine. Specimen: PBMCs, collected 15 days after the yellow fever booster vaccination. The chain recombines TRBV12-3 or TRBV12-4 with TRBJ2-4, with 9 bases matching TRBD2. As DNA, the CDR3 is TGTGCCAGCAGTCCGGCGGGGGGGAAAAACATTCAGTACTTC. Translation gives CASSPAGGKNIQYF.